This TCR beta chain was observed in a study of technical replicates of blood from a few donors. CDR1 is SGHDT and CDR2 is YYEEEE in the germline V gene. The CDR3 extends over 16 amino acids. V was trimmed by 4 bases and J by 1 base, leaving 12 bases between them. Only in-frame clones appear in the TCRdb table, and some are missing; sequencing was by immunoSEQ multiplex PCR. The sample has tens of thousands of clones, around 94% seen once. The sequence was obtained from a human donor in good health. The sequencing sample was made of T cells isolated from PBMCs. V usage is TRBV5-6 and J usage is TRBJ1-6, with D possibly TRBD1 on 5 matching bases. CDR3 nucleotide sequence: TGTGCCAGCAGCCAGCAGGGATCGTCCTATAATTCACCCCTCCACTTT. Amino acids: CASSQQGSSYNSPLHF.